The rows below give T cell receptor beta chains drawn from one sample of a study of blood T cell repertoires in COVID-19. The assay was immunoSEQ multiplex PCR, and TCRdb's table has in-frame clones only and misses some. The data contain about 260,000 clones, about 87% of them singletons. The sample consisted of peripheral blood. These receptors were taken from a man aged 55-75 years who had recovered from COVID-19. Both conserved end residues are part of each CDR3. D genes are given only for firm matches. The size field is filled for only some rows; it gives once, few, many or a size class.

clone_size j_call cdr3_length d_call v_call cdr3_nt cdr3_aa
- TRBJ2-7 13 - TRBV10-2 TGCGCCAGCAGGACTCTGAGTATCTACGAGCAGTACTTC CASRTLSIYEQYF
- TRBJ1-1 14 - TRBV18 TGTGCCAGCTCACCCATCAGGGAGAACACTGAAGCTTTCTTT CASSPIRENTEAFF
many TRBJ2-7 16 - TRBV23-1 TGCGCCAGCAGTCACCCTCAGGGTGGGAAGTCCTACGAGCAGTACTTC CASSHPQGGKSYEQYF
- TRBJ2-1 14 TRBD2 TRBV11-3 TGTGCCAGCAGCTACAGGACTAGATTCAATGAGCAGTTCTTC CASSYRTRFNEQFF
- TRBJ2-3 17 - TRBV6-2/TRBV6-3 TGTGCCAGCAGTTACCCGCACAAAAGCGGAAGCACAGATACGCAGTATTTT CASSYPHKSGSTDTQYF
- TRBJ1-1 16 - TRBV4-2 TGTGCCAGCAGCCCCGAGGACACCCGGGGACACGGTGAAGCTTTCTTT CASSPEDTRGHGEAFF
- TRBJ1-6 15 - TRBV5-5 TGTGCCAGCAGCTTAAATGGAGGGAATAATTCACCCCTCCACTTT CASSLNGGNNSPLHF
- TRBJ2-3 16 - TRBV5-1 TGCGCCAGCAGCCTCACAGTCGCCGGGGGAGGCGATACGCAGTATTTT CASSLTVAGGGDTQYF
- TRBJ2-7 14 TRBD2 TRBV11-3 TGTGCCAGCAGCTCCCGACTAGCACCCTACGAGCAGTACTTC CASSSRLAPYEQYF
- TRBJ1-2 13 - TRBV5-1 TGCGCCAGCAGCTTAGACGGGTACTATGGCTACACCTTC CASSLDGYYGYTF
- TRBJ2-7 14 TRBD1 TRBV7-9 TGTGCCAGCAGCCACCGGGACAGACGCTACGAGCAGTACTTC CASSHRDRRYEQYF
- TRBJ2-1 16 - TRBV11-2 TGTGCCAGCAGGGGGAATAGGGGGAGCTCCTACAATGAGCAGTTCTTC CASRGNRGSSYNEQFF
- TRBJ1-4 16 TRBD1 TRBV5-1 TGCGCCAGCAGCTCCCACCTACAGGGGTGGGGTGAAAAACTGTTTTTT CASSSHLQGWGEKLFF
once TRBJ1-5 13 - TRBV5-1 TGCGCCAGCAGCTTGGTTAGCGGCCAGCCCCAGCATTTT CASSLVSGQPQHF
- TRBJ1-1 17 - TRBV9 TGTGCCAGCAGCGCACCACCGGGGGGGTCAACGAACACTGAAGCTTTCTTT CASSAPPGGSTNTEAFF
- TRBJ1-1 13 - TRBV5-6 TGTGCCAGCAGCTCCAGTGATCAGAATGAAGCTTTCTTT CASSSSDQNEAFF
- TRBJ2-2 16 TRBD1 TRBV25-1 TGTGCCAGCAGTTCAAAGGGACAGGGAAACACCGGGGAGCTGTTTTTT CASSSKGQGNTGELFF
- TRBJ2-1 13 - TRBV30 TGTGCCTGGAGACAGAGCTCCTACAATGAGCAGTTCTTC CAWRQSSYNEQFF
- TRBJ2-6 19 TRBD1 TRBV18 TGTGCCAGCTCACCCGGGACAGGGGGGCCTAATTCTGGGGCCAACGTCCTGACTTTC CASSPGTGGPNSGANVLTF
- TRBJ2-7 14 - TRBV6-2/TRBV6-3 TGTGCCAGCAGTTTTGCCGGCCAGGGGGGTAAGCAGTACTTC CASSFAGQGGKQYF
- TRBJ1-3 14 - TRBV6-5 TGTGCCAGCAGTACGGGACCGCGGGGTTACACCATATATTTT CASSTGPRGYTIYF
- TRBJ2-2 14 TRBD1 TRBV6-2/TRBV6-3 TGTGCCAGCAGTTATCACAGGGGGCTAAGGGAGCTGTTTTTT CASSYHRGLRELFF
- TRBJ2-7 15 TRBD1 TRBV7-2 TGTGCCAGCAGCTTAGGAACAGGGGCTTTTGGCTGGCAGTACTTC CASSLGTGAFGWQYF
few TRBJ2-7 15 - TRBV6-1 TGTGCCAGCAGTGAACTTTCACTTCGCTCCTACGAGCAGTACTTC CASSELSLRSYEQYF
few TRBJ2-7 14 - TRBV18 TGTGCCAGCTCACCACCGGCCAGGGCCTACGAGCAGTACTTC CASSPPARAYEQYF
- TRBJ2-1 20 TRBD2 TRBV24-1 TGTGCCACCAGTGACCAGAGGACTAGCGGGGGCCTGAGCTCCTACAATGAGCAGTTCTTC CATSDQRTSGGLSSYNEQFF
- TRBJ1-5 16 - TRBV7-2 TGTGCCAGCAGCTTAGTGGGCTGGGTCGGCAATCAGCCCCAGCATTTT CASSLVGWVGNQPQHF
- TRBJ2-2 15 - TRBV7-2 TGTGCCAGCAGCTTAGCTGCGCTGGGGCCCGGGGAGCTGTTTTTT CASSLAALGPGELFF
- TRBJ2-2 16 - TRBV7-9 TGTGCCAGCAGCTTAGTTAGCGGACAGGCGCGCGGGGAGCTGTTTTTT CASSLVSGQARGELFF
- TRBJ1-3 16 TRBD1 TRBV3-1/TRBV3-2 TGTGCCAGCAGCCAAGGAGGGGGCGCCTCCGGAAACACCATATATTTT CASSQGGGASGNTIYF
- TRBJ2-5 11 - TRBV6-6 TGTGCCAGCAGTTACCTGGAGACCCAGTACTTC CASSYLETQYF
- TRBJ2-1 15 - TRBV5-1 TGCGCCAGCAGCTCGGACAGTTACTCCTACAATGAGCAGTTCTTC CASSSDSYSYNEQFF